This T cell receptor beta chain is drawn from a study of blood T cells in healthy people across ages. Alongside a J-beta primer mix, a sample-barcoded 5' primer served in a second PCR lasting roughly 6 to 12 cycles. MiXCR, run by TCRdb on the 5' RACE reads, gives a single entry per CDR3 protein. The table records approximately 730,000 distinct CDR3 sequences, roughly 41% of them present only once. Notes on the study in general: Versus aged donors, long-lived donors had higher diversity and more naive CD4+ cells. Unsorted PBMC input precluded a conclusive naive versus antigen-experienced comparison.

The germline V gene has CDR1 SGHDN and CDR2 FVKESK. This CDR3 region has 16 residues. Trimming took 0 bases from V and 4 from J, leaving 16 bases between them. As for this clonotype: Antigen: not known.

PBMCs were isolated at a quantity of at least 6.5 million per sample. The source material was blood. The chain couples TRBV14 to TRBJ2-7, with a tentative D call TRBD2 (6 bases). This clonotype originated in a woman in her fifties or sixties in good health. CDR3 in amino acids: CASSQEFGRELYEQYF. For the CDR3, the DNA is TGTGCCAGCAGCCAAGAGTTTGGGCGGGAATTGTACGAGCAGTACTTC.